These 26 T cell receptor beta chains originate from one sample sequenced in a study of CD8+CD57+ T cells in acquired aplastic anemia. The use of genomic DNA as template underpinned the TCR beta VDJ and CDR3 profiling. TCRdb reanalysed the reads using MiXCR and keeps one entry per CDR3 protein. Of roughly 80,000 distinct CDR3 sequences listed, about 45% were seen once; the top ten hold approximately 70%. The sample was sorted CD4+, CD8+, or CD8+CD57+ T cells (not recorded which) from PBMCs. Receptors originate from a human donor in good health, serving as a control.

To note about this clonotype: Lacking the conserved final phenylalanine or tryptophan, this CDR3 likely reflects a read error. This chain links TRBV7-2 with TRBJ1-5, with D unclear. Germline CDR1 and CDR2: SGHTA and FQGNSA. The CDR3 runs 13 residues. Trimming stripped 4 bases from V and 1 base from J, with 5 bases between. CDR3 protein: CASSSDSNQPQHS. CDR3 coding DNA: TGTGCCAGCAGCTCGGACAGCAATCAGCCCCAGCATTCT.

In its sample, this clonotype was seen many times. The CDR3, as DNA: TGTGCCAGTAGTATCGGTAGCGGGGGCCAGGAGCAGTTCTTC. Translation: CASSIGSGGQEQFF. This sequence joins TRBV19 and TRBJ2-1; 9 bases are shared with TRBD2. Germline-derived CDR1 and CDR2 are LNHDA and SQIVND (reference sequence). Trimming cost V 3 bases and J 10 bases; bases outside gene matches: 7. The CDR3 is 14 amino acids.

The chain employs TRBV20-1 and TRBJ2-7, with 8 bases aligning to TRBD2. CDR1 and CDR2 from the germline V gene are DFQATT and SNEGSKA (reference sequence). The CDR3 consists of 14 residues. Trimming took 4 bases from V and 2 from J; bases not matched to a gene: 7. The CDR3 DNA is TGCAGTGCTATTGAACTAGCGGTGCCCTACGAGCAGTACTTC. It translates to CSAIELAVPYEQYF.

As for this clonotype: One end of the junction varies from germline; a read error may be responsible. The J gene is TRBJ1-3, the V gene TRBV19; no clear D gene. CDR3 length: 15 amino acids. CDR1 is LNHDA and CDR2 is SQIVND in the germline V gene (reference sequence). The CDR3 DNA follows: TGTGCCAGTAGCCAGGCGAGAGGTTCTGGAAACACCACATATTTT. Its translation is CASSQARGSGNTTYF.

V usage is TRBV5-1 and J usage is TRBJ1-4; TRBD1 matches 7 bases. The germline V gene encodes CDR1 SGHRS and CDR2 YFSETQ. V gave up 0 bases and J gave up 0 bases; unmatched junction bases: 8. CDR3 length equals 18 residues. Here the CDR3 DNA reads TGCGCCAGCAGCTTGGGACAGGGAGGTGCAACAACTAATGAAAAACTGTTTTTT. Translated: CASSLGQGGATTNEKLFF. Supplemented by reference TRBV5-1 and TRBJ1-4, the full variable domain reads KAGVTQTPRYLIKTRGQQVTLSCSPISGHRSVSWYQQTPGQGLQFLFEYFSETQRNKGNFPGRFSGRQFSNSRSEMNVSTLELGDSALYLCASSLGQGGATTNEKLFFGSGTQLSVL.

There are many counts of this clonotype. J is TRBJ2-7 and V is TRBV7-6, with D maybe TRBD2 (5 bases). V shed 5 bases and J shed 2 bases, with 13 bases lying between them. Germline-derived CDR1 and CDR2 are SGHVS and FNYEAQ. The CDR3 is 14 amino acids. In DNA, the CDR3 is TGTGCCAGCAGCACTATAGCGAGTACCTACGAGCAGTACTTC. Translation: CASSTIASTYEQYF.

This clonotype was seen repeatedly, ten times or more. The gene calls are TRBV7-8 and TRBJ2-7; no definite D call. From germline, CDR1 is SGHVS and CDR2 FQNEAQ. V lost 5 bases, J lost 2 bases, and 16 bases lay in between. The CDR3 loop spans 15 amino acids. The CDR3 DNA is TGTGCCAGCAGCGCCACGGTCGGGTCAGCCTACGAGCAGTACTTC. Its translation is CASSATVGSAYEQYF.

CDR3 nucleotides: TGCGCCAGCAGTGACGGACTAGCGGGGATTTACAATGAGCAGTTCTTC. Translation: CASSDGLAGIYNEQFF. The genes are TRBV10-1 and TRBJ2-1, with 12 bases matching TRBD2. With V trimmed by 3 bases and J by 4 bases, 4 bases remained unmatched. The CDR3 is 16 residues long. CDR1 is WNHNN and CDR2 is SYGVQD in the germline V gene (reference sequence).

This rearrangement joins TRBV4-2 to TRBJ1-2; the match to TRBD1 covers 10 bases. The V segment lost 3 bases and the J segment 4 bases; nucleotides outside the gene matches: 8. Germline V CDR1 and CDR2: LGHNA, YNFKEQ. The CDR3 totals 16 residues. CDR3 sequence reads: CASSQEGDRGGYGYTF. The CDR3 bases are TGTGCCAGCAGCCAGGAGGGGGACAGGGGAGGCTATGGCTACACCTTC.

This clonotype was counted ten times or more. The chain employs TRBV24-1 and TRBJ1-2; no reliable D call. CDR3 size: 14 residues. From germline, CDR1 is KGHDR and CDR2 SFDVKD. V lost 10 bases to trimming and J lost 0 bases, with 14 bases between them. CDR3 nucleotides: TGTGCCACTTCGGACGGTCTAACTAACTATGGCTACACCTTC. Its translation is CATSDGLTNYGYTF.

The V gene is TRBV15, the J gene TRBJ2-3; D is ambiguous. Germline CDR1 LNHNV, CDR2 YYDKDF (reference sequence). The CDR3 is made up of 13 amino acids. Trimming removed 2 bases at V and 1 base at J, with 4 bases between. CDR3 residues: CATSRTGTDTQYF. CDR3 DNA sequence: TGTGCCACCAGCAGAACCGGCACAGATACGCAGTATTTT.

The genes are TRBV24-1 and TRBJ2-7; D gene uncertain. There are 11 residues in the CDR3. V lost 3 bases and J lost 3, with 2 bases in between. Germline-derived CDR1 and CDR2 are KGHDR and SFDVKD. The DNA for the CDR3 is TGTGCCACCAGTGATGGCTACGAGCAGTACTTC. Encoded protein: CATSDGYEQYF.

Concerning this clonotype itself: Its ends do not fully match the called genes, so a read error is possible. The rearrangement links TRBV11-3 to TRBJ1-5; 9 bases are shared with TRBD1. The germline gives CDR1 SGHNT, CDR2 YENEEA. The CDR3 is made up of 14 amino acids. DNA for the CDR3: TGTGCCAGCAGCTTCCCGACAGGGGGGACAGCCCCAGCATTT. Translating it yields CASSFPTGGTAPAF. The full variable domain, with the rest looked up from reference TRBV11-3 and TRBJ1-5, is EAGVVQSPRYKIIEKKQPVAFWCNPISGHNTLYWYLQNLGQGPELLIRYENEEAVDDSQLPKDRFSAERLKGVDSTLKIQPAELGDSAVYLCASSFPTGGTAPAFGDGTRLSIL.

The V and J genes are TRBV25-1 and TRBJ2-4, with 7 bases fitting TRBD1. CDR1 is MGHDK, CDR2 SYGVNS, per germline. The trim removed 7 bases at V and 4 bases at J, leaving 16 bases unmatched. This CDR3 has 17 residues. This CDR3 is CASTTGEGARDKNIQYF. The CDR3, as DNA: TGTGCCAGCACCACAGGAGAGGGGGCCCGGGATAAAAACATTCAGTACTTC. Complete variable domain (other parts from reference TRBV25-1 and TRBJ2-4): EADIYQTPRYLVIGTGKKITLECSQTMGHDKMYWYQQDPGMELHLIHYSYGVNSTEKGDLSSESTVSRIRTEHFPLTLESARPSHTSQYLCASTTGEGARDKNIQYFGAGTRLSVL.

The rearrangement joins TRBV29-1 to TRBJ2-7; weak D call: TRBD2 (6 bases). V lost 4 bases and J 2 bases, leaving 15 bases between the germline ends. Per the germline V gene, CDR1 is SQVTM and CDR2 is ANQGSEA. The CDR3 sequence is 14 residues long. CDR3 in amino acids: CSVALLARAYEQYF. Written as DNA, the CDR3 is TGCAGCGTTGCCTTGCTAGCGCGGGCCTACGAGCAGTACTTC.

CDR3 loop: CASSAVGQGLIHF. CDR3 bases: TGTGCCAGCAGCGCAGTCGGACAGGGCCTAATCCACTTT. The rearrangement uses TRBV7-2 and TRBJ1-6, with 8 bases aligning to TRBD1. This CDR3 is 13 amino acids long. V was pared by 5 bases and J by 17 bases, with 11 bases of the junction left unmatched. Germline loops: CDR1 SGHTA, CDR2 FQGNSA.

A word on this clonotype: Since the CDR3 does not end with the conserved phenylalanine or tryptophan, this likely comes from a read error. The DNA is omitted, as the CDR3 cannot be located on it reliably, and the CDR3 follows TCRdb's listing. The V call is TRBV20-1, the J call TRBJ2-7; the table calls TRBD2, which could not be checked here. The CDR3 is 9 residues long, ends included. CDR1 and CDR2 from the germline V gene are DFQATT and SNEGSKA (reference sequence). CDR3: CSARDGLAG.

Comments on this clonotype: The junction shows a germline mismatch at one end, possibly a read error. This chain connects TRBV15 to TRBJ2-6; D is possibly TRBD1 (6 bases). Germline CDR1 LNHNV, CDR2 YYDKDF (reference sequence). The CDR3 consists of 16 residues. The CDR3 protein is CATSRVGAQGANVLTF. The CDR3 DNA is TGTGCCACTAGCAGAGTGGGGGCTCAAGGGGCCAACGTCCTGACTTTC.

This clonotype has at least ten counts. The chain uses TRBV12-3 or TRBV12-4 and TRBJ1-2; D unresolved. The germline V and J ends were trimmed by 1 base and 2 bases, with 2 bases remaining between them. The CDR3 runs 12 residues. The CDR3, as DNA: TGTGCCAGCAGTTTAGGGAACTATGGCTACACCTTC. Amino acids: CASSLGNYGYTF.

This clonotype was observed many times. V gene TRBV9 combines with J gene TRBJ1-4; D unresolved. Germline values: CDR1 SGDLS, CDR2 YYNGEE. Trimming left V 3 bases short and J 8 bases short, with 11 bases between. The CDR3 runs 13 residues. The CDR3 reads CASSAEDKEKLFF. CDR3 in DNA: TGTGCCAGCAGCGCGGAGGATAAGGAAAAACTGTTTTTT. Drawing the rest from reference TRBV9 and TRBJ1-4, the complete variable domain is DSGVTQTPKHLITATGQRVTLRCSPRSGDLSVYWYQQSLDQGLQFLIQYYNGEERAKGNILERFSAQQFPDLHSELNLSSLELGDSALYFCASSAEDKEKLFFGSGTQLSVL.

This clonotype was detected ten times or more. The gene calls are TRBV7-9 and TRBJ2-7; D could derive from TRBD1 or TRBD2 (6 bases each). V was clipped by 7 bases and J by 4 bases, with 14 bases between them. The CDR3 is 13 amino acids. CDR1 and CDR2 from the germline V gene are SEHNR and FQNEAQ (reference sequence). Here the CDR3 DNA reads TGTGCCAGCACCCCGGGGGCAGAATACGAGCAGTACTTC. It yields the protein CASTPGAEYEQYF.

J is TRBJ1-2 and V is TRBV4-1; tentative D call: TRBD1 (5 bases). V shed 4 bases and J shed 5 bases, with 14 bases lying between them. Germline CDR1 MGHRA, CDR2 YSYEKL. The CDR3 totals 14 residues. CDR3 bases: TGCGCCAGCAGCCTAGACCCAGGGACTTATGGCTACACCTTC. This encodes CASSLDPGTYGYTF.

The genes are TRBV5-8 and TRBJ2-3, with D perhaps TRBD1 (6 bases). The CDR3 extends over 14 amino acids. Germline-derived CDR1 and CDR2 are SGHTS and YDEGEE. V was pared by 3 bases and J by 2 bases, with 10 bases between. In nucleotides, the CDR3 is TGTGCCAGCAGCTCGGACAGAACCACAGATACGCAGTATTTT. Amino acids: CASSSDRTTDTQYF.

CDR3 sequence reads: CATSRVEVYYNSPLHF. CDR3 nucleotides: TGTGCCACCAGCAGAGTAGAGGTTTACTATAATTCACCCCTCCACTTT. This sequence joins TRBV15 and TRBJ1-6; D ambiguous. The germline gives CDR1 LNHNV, CDR2 YYDKDF (reference sequence). CDR3 length equals 16 residues. Deletions cut 1 base from V and 3 bases from J, with 10 bases between. Based on the CDR3 plus reference TRBV15 and TRBJ1-6, the full variable domain is DAMVIQNPRYQVTQFGKPVTLSCSQTLNHNVMYWYQQKSSQAPKLLFHYYDKDFNNEADTPDNFQSRRPNTSFCFLDIRSPGLGDTAMYLCATSRVEVYYNSPLHFGNGTRLTVT.

Comment on this clonotype: At one end the junction does not follow the germline gene, possibly because of a read error. The chain is built from TRBV29-1 and TRBJ2-5, with 7 bases matching TRBD1. The DNA end is more similar to TRBJ2-1, so the J call may be wrong. There are 16 residues in the CDR3. Germline CDR1 and CDR2: SQVTM and ANQGSEA. The CDR3 DNA sequence: TGCAGCATTGACGGGGCCACAGGGGTTACCTACAATGAGCAGTTCTTC. It specifies CSIDGATGVTYNEQFF.

This clonotype was detected many times. The chain employs TRBV6-1 and TRBJ1-1, with D unresolved. This CDR3 contains 13 residues. Per the germline V gene, CDR1 is MNHNS and CDR2 is SASEGT. V shed 3 bases and J shed 10 bases, with 15 bases lying between them. CDR3 in amino acids: CASSDGAAARAFF. CDR3 in DNA: TGTGCCAGCAGTGACGGAGCAGCGGCGCGAGCTTTCTTT.